The subject of this entry is one T cell receptor (beta chain). Some clones are missing from TCRdb's copy, which holds only in-frame ones; the method was immunoSEQ multiplex PCR. Here the sample spans around 450,000 clones, roughly 91% being singletons. These data come from a study of Ad26.COV2.S vaccination and SARS-CoV-2 variants. As for treatment: around 19 received Ad26.COV2.S at low or high dose, single or two shots; 5 received placebo; per-sample allocation not given. Each sample was drawn 63 days after the first injection (of vaccine or placebo). CDR3 size: 15 residues. The germline V gene encodes CDR1 SGHAT and CDR2 FQNNGV. Trimming cost V 5 bases and J 2 bases, with 16 bases left between them.

This sample comprised peripheral blood, obtained in a trial of Ad26.COV2.S vaccine versus placebo. The TCR originated in a person between 18 and 65 years old who received the Ad26.COV2.S COVID-19 vaccine or a placebo. The chain employs TRBV11-2 and TRBJ2-7; possibly TRBD2 for D (6 bases). The CDR3 bases are TGTGCCAGCAGCGCAGGAGGGAGAAGGCCCTACGAGCAGTACTTC. Encoded protein: CASSAGGRRPYEQYF.